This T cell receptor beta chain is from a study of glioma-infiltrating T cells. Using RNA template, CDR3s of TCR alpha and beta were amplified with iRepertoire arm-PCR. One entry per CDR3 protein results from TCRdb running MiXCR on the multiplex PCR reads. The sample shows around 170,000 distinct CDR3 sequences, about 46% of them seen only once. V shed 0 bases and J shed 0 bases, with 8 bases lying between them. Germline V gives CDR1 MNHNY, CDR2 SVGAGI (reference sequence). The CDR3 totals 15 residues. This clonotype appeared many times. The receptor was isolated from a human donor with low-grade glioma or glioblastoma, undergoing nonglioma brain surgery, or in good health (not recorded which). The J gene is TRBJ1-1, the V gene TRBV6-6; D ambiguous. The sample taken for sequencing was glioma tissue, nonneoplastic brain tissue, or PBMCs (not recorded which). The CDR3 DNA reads TGTGCCAGCAGTTACTCGCCGGGGATGAACACTGAAGCTTTCTTT. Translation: CASSYSPGMNTEAFF.